This T cell receptor beta chain was captured in a study of cytomegalovirus exposure and HLA in healthy donors. Comment on this clone: Its antigen is currently unknown.

Clones were sequenced by immunoSEQ multiplex PCR, and TCRdb holds only the in-frame ones, with some missing. The sample shows about 110,000 clones, roughly 90% of them seen only once. General study results and limits: The study put under 200 TCR beta chains on its list as cytomegalovirus-associated.

The V gene's germline CDR1 is SEHNR and CDR2 FQNEAQ (reference sequence). The CDR3 spans 15 residues. Losses at the gene ends were 0 bases for V and 10 bases for J; bases not matched to a gene: 9. Sequencing was done on a sample of PBMCs. The TCR was taken from a woman aged 18-30 years in good health and CMV-seronegative. This chain links TRBV7-9 with TRBJ2-1; 7 bases fit TRBD2. The CDR3 coding sequence is TGTGCCAGCAGCTTAGCGGACACGGGAGGTAAGGAGCAGTTCTTC. Amino acids: CASSLADTGGKEQFF.